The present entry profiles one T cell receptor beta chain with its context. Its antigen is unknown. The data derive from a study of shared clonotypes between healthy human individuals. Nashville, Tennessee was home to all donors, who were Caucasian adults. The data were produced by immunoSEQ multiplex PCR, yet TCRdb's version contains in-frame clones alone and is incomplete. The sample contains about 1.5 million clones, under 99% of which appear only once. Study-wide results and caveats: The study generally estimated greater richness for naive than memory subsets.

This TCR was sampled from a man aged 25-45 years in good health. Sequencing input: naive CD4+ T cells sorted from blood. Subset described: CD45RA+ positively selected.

The CDR3 is CASSSPGWSGSGTGELFF. DNA of the CDR3: TGTGCCAGCAGCTCCCCGGGCTGGAGCGGGAGCGGTACCGGGGAGCTGTTTTTT. This chain joins TRBV7-9 and TRBJ2-2; 8 bases align to TRBD2. J lost 5 bases, V lost 4 bases, and 15 bases had no gene match. Germline V gives CDR1 SEHNR, CDR2 FQNEAQ (reference sequence). This CDR3 spans 18 amino acids. Filled out from reference TRBV7-9 and TRBJ2-2, the complete variable domain reads DTGVSQNPRHKITKRGQNVTFRCDPISEHNRLYWYRQTLGQGPEFLTYFQNEAQLEKSRLLSDRFSAERPKGSFSTLEIQRTEQGDSAMYLCASSSPGWSGSGTGELFFGEGSRLTVL.